This TCR beta chain originates from a study of blood T cells in healthy people across ages. Using a J-beta primer mix together with a sample-barcoded 5' primer, a second PCR was run for about 7 to 12 cycles. Unique molecular identifiers of 12 random nucleotides labeled each cDNA. Each CDR3 protein gets one entry after TCRdb re-called the 5' RACE reads with MiXCR. This sample has 1.5 million to 2 million distinct CDR3 sequences, with roughly 32% found just once. Concerning this clonotype: The antigen is not known.

The CDR3 consists of 13 residues. V lost 2 bases to trimming and J lost 9 bases, with 13 bases between them. The germline V gene encodes CDR1 MNHEY and CDR2 SMNVEV (reference sequence). Regarding the study as a whole: Higher diversity, along with more naive CD4+ cells, distinguished long-lived donors from aged donors.

The genes are TRBV27 and TRBJ1-2; D gene uncertain. This sequence originates from a woman aged 30 to 39 in good health. The specimen sequenced was blood. The CDR3 DNA follows: TGTGCCAGCAGTTTAACCTTAACGGCTAGCTACACCTTC. It codes for CASSLTLTASYTF.